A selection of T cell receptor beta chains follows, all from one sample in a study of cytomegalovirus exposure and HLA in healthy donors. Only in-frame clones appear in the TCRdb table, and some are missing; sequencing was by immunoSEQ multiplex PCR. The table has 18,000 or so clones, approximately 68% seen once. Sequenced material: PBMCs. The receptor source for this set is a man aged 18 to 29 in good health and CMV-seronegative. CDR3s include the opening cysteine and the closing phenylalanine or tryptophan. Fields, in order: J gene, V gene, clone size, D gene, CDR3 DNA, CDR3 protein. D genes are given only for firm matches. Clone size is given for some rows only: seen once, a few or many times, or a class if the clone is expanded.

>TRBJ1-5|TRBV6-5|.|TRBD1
TGTGCCAGCAGTGGGGACAGGGGGCGGCAGCCCCAGCATTTT
CASSGDRGRQPQHF
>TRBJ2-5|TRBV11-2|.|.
TGTGCCAGCAGCTTATACCAGGGGCGAGCAGAGACCCAGTACTTC
CASSLYQGRAETQYF
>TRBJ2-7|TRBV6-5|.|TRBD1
TGTGCCAGCAGTCCGACAGGGGGCCTCTACGAGCAGTACTTC
CASSPTGGLYEQYF
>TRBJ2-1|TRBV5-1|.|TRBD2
TGCGCCAGCAGCCCGGGACTAGGCAGCCACACTGAGCAGTTCTTC
CASSPGLGSHTEQFF
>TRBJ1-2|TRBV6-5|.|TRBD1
TGTGCCAGCACTCTGACAGGGTATGGCTACACCTTC
CASTLTGYGYTF
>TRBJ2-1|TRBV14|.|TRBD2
TGTGCCAGCAGCCGCGTCCCTAGCGGGAGCTACAATGAGCAGTTCTTC
CASSRVPSGSYNEQFF
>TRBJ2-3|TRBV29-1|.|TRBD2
TGCAGCGTTGAGGGGGACTTCAGGGAGGGTAGCACAGATACGCAGTATTTT
CSVEGDFREGSTDTQYF
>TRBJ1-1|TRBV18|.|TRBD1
TGTGCCAGCTCACGTACCGGGACAGGGCCCGAAGCTTTCTTT
CASSRTGTGPEAFF
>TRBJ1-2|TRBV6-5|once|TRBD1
TGTGCCAGCAGTTCGGGACAGTACTATGGCTACACCTTC
CASSSGQYYGYTF
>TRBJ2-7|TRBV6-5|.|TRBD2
TGTGCCAGCAGTCCAACTAGCGGGAGAAACTACGAGCAGTACTTC
CASSPTSGRNYEQYF
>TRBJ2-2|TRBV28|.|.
TGTGCCAGCAGCTCATCAAACAGGGTCACGAGGGAGCTGTTTTTT
CASSSSNRVTRELFF
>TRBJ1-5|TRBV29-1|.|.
TGCAGCGCCGTGTGGGCTGATCAGCCCCAGCATTTT
CSAVWADQPQHF
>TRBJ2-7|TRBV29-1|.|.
TGCAGCGTGACTGGACAGTCCTCCTACGAGCAGTACTTC
CSVTGQSSYEQYF
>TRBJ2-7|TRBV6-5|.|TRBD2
TGTGCCAGCAGTTTTCAACTAGCGGGGCCCCGGGAGCAGTACTTC
CASSFQLAGPREQYF
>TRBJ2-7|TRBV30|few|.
TGTGCCTGGAGCTTAGGGGCTGTCGGCCCCCGATTCTACGAGCAGTACTTC
CAWSLGAVGPRFYEQYF
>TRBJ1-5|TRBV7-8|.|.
TGTGCCAGCAGCTTAGTTGAAAGGACTGATCAGCCCCAGCATTTT
CASSLVERTDQPQHF
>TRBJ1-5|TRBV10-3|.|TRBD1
TGTGCCATCAGTGAGTCTAACAGGGGATACAATCAGCCCCAGCATTTT
CAISESNRGYNQPQHF
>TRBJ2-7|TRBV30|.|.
TGTGCCTGGAGTCCGGAGGAGAGCTCCTACGAGCAGTACTTC
CAWSPEESSYEQYF
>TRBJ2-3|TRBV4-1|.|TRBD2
TGCGCCAGCAGCCAAGAGTCTAGCGGGGGTAGGAGCACAGATACGCAGTATTTT
CASSQESSGGRSTDTQYF
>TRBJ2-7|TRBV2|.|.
TGTGCCAGCACTCCGACAGCCGGTGGAGTCGAGCAGTACTTC
CASTPTAGGVEQYF
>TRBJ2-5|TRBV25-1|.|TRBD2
TGTGCCAGCAGTGTGGGACTAGCCGAGGAGACCCAGTACTTC
CASSVGLAEETQYF
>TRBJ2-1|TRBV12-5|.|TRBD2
TGTGCTAGTGGCAACATAGCGGGAGCGAACAATGAGCAGTTCTTC
CASGNIAGANNEQFF
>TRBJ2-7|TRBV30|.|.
TGTGCCTGGAGTGCGTCCTACGAGCAGTACTTC
CAWSASYEQYF
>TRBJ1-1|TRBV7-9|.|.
TGTGCCAGCAGCCTAGCGGGACAGAACACTGAAGCTTTCTTT
CASSLAGQNTEAFF
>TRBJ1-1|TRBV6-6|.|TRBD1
TGTGCCAGCAGTTTCCGGGACAGGGGTTTCCCTGAAGCTTTCTTT
CASSFRDRGFPEAFF
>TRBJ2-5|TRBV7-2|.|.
TGTGCCAGCAGCCTCACCGGGGGTCGGGAGACCCAGTACTTC
CASSLTGGRETQYF
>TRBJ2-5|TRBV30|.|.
TGTGCCTGGAGAGGGGGAACTCGCGGAGAGACCCAGTACTTC
CAWRGGTRGETQYF
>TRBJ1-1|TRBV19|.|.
TGTGCCAGTAGTGCTACAGGGTGGACTGAAGCTTTCTTT
CASSATGWTEAFF
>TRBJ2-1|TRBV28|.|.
TGTGCCAGCAGTTTACTGGAGGCCACATACAATGAGCAGTTCTTC
CASSLLEATYNEQFF
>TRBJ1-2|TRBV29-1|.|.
TGCAGCGTTGTGGACAGCCAGTATGGCTACACCTTC
CSVVDSQYGYTF
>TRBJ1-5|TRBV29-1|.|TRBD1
TGCAGCGTTGGAGGACAGGGAGGTAATCGGCAGCCCCAGCATTTT
CSVGGQGGNRQPQHF
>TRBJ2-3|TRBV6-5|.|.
TGTGCCAGCAGTTACTCATTCGGGACAACAGATACGCAGTATTTT
CASSYSFGTTDTQYF
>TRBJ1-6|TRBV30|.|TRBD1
TGTGCCTGGACTGGACAGGATAATTCACCCCTCCACTTT
CAWTGQDNSPLHF
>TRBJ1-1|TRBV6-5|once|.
TGTGCCAGCAGTTACATGGGCAGCCAGGCGAACACTGAAGCTTTCTTT
CASSYMGSQANTEAFF
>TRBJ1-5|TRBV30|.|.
TGTGCCTGGAGCAGGGGTGTGCATCAGCCCCAGCATTTT
CAWSRGVHQPQHF
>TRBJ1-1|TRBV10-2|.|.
TGCGCCAGCACCGGGGGGCTAGCCACTGAAGCTTTCTTT
CASTGGLATEAFF
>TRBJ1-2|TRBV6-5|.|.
TGTGCCAGCAGACCGCAGGGTAAAGGTTCTGGCTACACCTTC
CASRPQGKGSGYTF
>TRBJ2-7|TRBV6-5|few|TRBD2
TGTGCCAGCAGTCGGGGACTAGCGGGCTCCTACGAGCAGTACTTC
CASSRGLAGSYEQYF
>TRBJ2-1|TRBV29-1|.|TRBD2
TGCAGCGTTGAACGGCGGGGGGGCCGTGATGAGCAGTTCTTC
CSVERRGGRDEQFF
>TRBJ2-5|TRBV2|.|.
TGTGCCAGCAGTGTAGGTAGGGGAATCCAAGAGACCCAGTACTTC
CASSVGRGIQETQYF
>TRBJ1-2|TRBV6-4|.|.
TGTGCCAGCAGTGCGGCAGGGGTAGGCTACACCTTC
CASSAAGVGYTF
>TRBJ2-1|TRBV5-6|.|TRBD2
TGTGCCAGCAGCCTAGGACTAGCGGGCAATGAGCAGTTCTTC
CASSLGLAGNEQFF
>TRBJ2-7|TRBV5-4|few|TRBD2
TGTGCCAGCAGCAAAAGTCCAAGCGGGAGAATCGGTAATGAGCAGTACTTC
CASSKSPSGRIGNEQYF
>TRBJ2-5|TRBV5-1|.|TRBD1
TGCGCCAGCAGCCAGGGACAGGGACAAGAGACCCAGTACTTC
CASSQGQGQETQYF
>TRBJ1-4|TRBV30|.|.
TGTGCCTGGAGTGCCGCGGGCTTCCCAATTGCAACTAATGAAAAACTGTTTTTT
CAWSAAGFPIATNEKLFF
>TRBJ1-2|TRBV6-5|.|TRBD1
TGTGCCAGCAGCAAGCACGGGACAGGGGATGGCTACACCTTC
CASSKHGTGDGYTF
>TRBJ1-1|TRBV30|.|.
TGTGCCTGGAGTGTAGGGCAGGGTGTCTTGAACACTGAAGCTTTCTTT
CAWSVGQGVLNTEAFF
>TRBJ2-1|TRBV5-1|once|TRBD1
TGCGCCAGCAGCTTAGACAGGGACAATGAGCAGTTCTTC
CASSLDRDNEQFF
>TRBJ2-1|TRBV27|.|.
TGTGCCAGCAAGCCCGGCGGTTACAATGAGCAGTTCTTC
CASKPGGYNEQFF
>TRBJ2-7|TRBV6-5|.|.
TGTGCCAGCAGTTACTCGAGAGCGACTATCTCCTACGAGCAGTACTTC
CASSYSRATISYEQYF
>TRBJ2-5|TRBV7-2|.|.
TGTGCCAGCAGCTTTGGCAGGGTGAACCAAGAGACCCAGTACTTC
CASSFGRVNQETQYF
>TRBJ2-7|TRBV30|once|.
TGTGCCTGGAGTTTTTCCCGCCGGGCGGGAACCTACGAGCAGTACTTC
CAWSFSRRAGTYEQYF
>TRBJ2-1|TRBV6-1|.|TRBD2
TGTGCCAGCAGTGTTAGCGGGAGTCGGTTCTTC
CASSVSGSRFF
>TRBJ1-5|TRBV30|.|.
TGTGCCTGGAGTGTCATGAGGCAGCCCCAGCATTTT
CAWSVMRQPQHF